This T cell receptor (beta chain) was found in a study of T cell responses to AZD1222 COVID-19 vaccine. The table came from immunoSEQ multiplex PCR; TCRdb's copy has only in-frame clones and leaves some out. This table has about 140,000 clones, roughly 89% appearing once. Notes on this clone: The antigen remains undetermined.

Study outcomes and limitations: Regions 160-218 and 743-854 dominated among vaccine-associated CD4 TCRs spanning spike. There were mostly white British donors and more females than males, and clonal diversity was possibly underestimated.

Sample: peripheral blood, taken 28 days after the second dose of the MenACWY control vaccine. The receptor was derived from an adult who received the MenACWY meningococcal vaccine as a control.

The CDR3 spells CASSQTHPTGGSEAFF. CDR3 DNA: TGCGCCAGCAGCCAAACCCACCCGACAGGGGGCTCTGAAGCTTTCTTT. The chain links TRBV4-3 to TRBJ1-1; TRBD1 matches at 10 bases. The ends lost 2 bases at V and 6 bases at J; junction bases unmatched: 9. The CDR3 length is 16 residues. CDR1 and CDR2 from the germline V gene are LGHNA and YSLEER.